These 6 T cell receptor beta chains were all obtained from the same sample, sequenced in a study of blood T cell repertoires in COVID-19. Profiled with immunoSEQ multiplex PCR; TCRdb holds only in-frame clones, not every one. Among 150,000 to 200,000 clones listed, 85% to 95% were seen once. Sequenced sample: peripheral blood. These receptors all stem from an older woman with COVID-19, enrolled during active disease.

V and J are TRBV4-3 and TRBJ1-2, with 11 nucleotides matching TRBD1. The CDR3 has 16 residues. Germline V gene sequence: CDR1 LGHNA, CDR2 YSLEER. The V gene end was trimmed by 3 bases and the J gene end by 8 bases; junction bases not matched to a gene: 11. The CDR3 spells CASSQFSGTGGIGYTF. Here the CDR3 DNA reads TGCGCCAGCAGCCAGTTTTCCGGGACAGGGGGAATCGGCTACACCTTC.

The V call is TRBV9, the J call TRBJ1-2, with D possibly matching TRBD1 (5 bases). This CDR3 is built from 14 residues. Germline CDR1 reads SGDLS; CDR2 reads YYNGEE. The V and J ends lost 0 bases and 5 bases respectively, with 11 bases between them. The CDR3 here is CASSVVQATYGYTF. The CDR3 DNA sequence: TGTGCCAGCAGCGTAGTACAGGCCACATATGGCTACACCTTC.

This chain links TRBV18 with TRBJ1-1, with 8 bases aligning to TRBD1. Germline V lookup: CDR1 KGHSH, CDR2 LQKENI. Trimming at V came to 3 bases and at J to 5 bases, leaving 8 bases not matched to a gene. CDR3 length: 15 amino acids. This CDR3 is CASSPLGTGQTEAFF. The CDR3 region has the DNA TGTGCCAGCTCACCCCTCGGGACAGGACAGACTGAAGCTTTCTTT.

The chain uses TRBV5-1 and TRBJ1-1, with a weak D call TRBD1 (5 bases). The germline V and J ends were trimmed by 3 bases and 9 bases, with 9 bases remaining between them. The germline gives CDR1 SGHRS, CDR2 YFSETQ. The CDR3 spans 11 residues. Here the CDR3 reads CASSWMGQAFF. The CDR3 nucleotides are TGCGCCAGCAGCTGGATGGGGCAAGCTTTCTTT.

V gene TRBV7-6 combines with J gene TRBJ2-2, with D perhaps matching TRBD1 (5 bases). The CDR3 is 15 residues long. Looked up from germline, CDR1 is SGHVS and CDR2 is FNYEAQ. Between the trimmed V and J ends, which lost 1 base and 3 bases, there was a span of 9 bases. The CDR3 DNA sequence: TGTGCCAGCAGCTTAGGGGCAGGGCACACCGGGGAGCTGTTTTTT. Its protein product is CASSLGAGHTGELFF.

The V call is TRBV2, the J call TRBJ1-6; D unclear. Trimming shortened V by 10 bases and J by 8 bases, and 6 bases separated the two germline ends. CDR1 and CDR2 from the germline V gene are SNHLY and FYNNEI. This CDR3 contains 10 residues. The CDR3 nucleotides are TGTGCCATTATAGATTCACCCCTCCACTTT. This gives the protein CAIIDSPLHF.